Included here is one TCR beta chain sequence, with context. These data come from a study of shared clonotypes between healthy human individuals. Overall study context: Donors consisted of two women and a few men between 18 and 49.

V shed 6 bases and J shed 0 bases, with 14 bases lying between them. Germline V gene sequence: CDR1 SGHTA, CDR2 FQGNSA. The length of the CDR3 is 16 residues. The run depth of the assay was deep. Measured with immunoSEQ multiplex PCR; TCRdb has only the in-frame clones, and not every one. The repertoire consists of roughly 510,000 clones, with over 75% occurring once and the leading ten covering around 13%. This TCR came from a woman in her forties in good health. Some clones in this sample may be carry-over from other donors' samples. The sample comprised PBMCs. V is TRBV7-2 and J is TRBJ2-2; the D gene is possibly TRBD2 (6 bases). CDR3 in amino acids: CASRQNVAANTGELFF. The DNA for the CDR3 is TGTGCCAGCAGACAGAACGTAGCGGCGAACACCGGGGAGCTGTTTTTT.